The present T cell receptor beta chain was sequenced within a study of cytomegalovirus exposure and HLA in healthy donors. Trimming removed 0 bases from V and 4 bases from J, with 10 bases in between. The CDR3 consists of 15 residues. Germline assignment: CDR1 KGHSH and CDR2 LQKENI. General study findings and limits: A later analysis linked a missense DCLRE1C variant to TCR beta V- and J-gene trimming.

Regarding this clone: Its antigen is unknown.

The PCR ran on 60 Vbeta and 13 Jbeta primers. Libraries were prepared by immunoSEQ multiplex PCR; TCRdb keeps only in-frame clonotypes and omits some of them. The table lists about 210,000 clones, roughly 79% of them singletons. The chain uses TRBV18 and TRBJ1-3, with a possible D match to TRBD1 (5 bases). This sequence originates from a male donor in good health and CMV-seronegative. Source material: PBMCs. The CDR3 loop is CASSPPEGVGNTIYF. CDR3 DNA: TGTGCCAGCTCACCACCTGAAGGGGTCGGAAACACCATATATTTT.